This TCR beta chain came from a study of PD-1 blockade in classical Hodgkin lymphoma. V lost 4 bases to trimming and J lost 3 bases, with 10 bases between them. In germline, CDR1 is SGHAT, CDR2 FQNNGV. The CDR3 is 15 residues long. Stated time point: cycle 4 day 1 (C4D1), after more than 5 weeks of nivolumab. Relapse was seen in all patients after autologous stem cell transplantation, and brentuximab vedotin exposure was variable. Only in-frame clones appear in the TCRdb table, and some are missing; sequencing was by immunoSEQ multiplex PCR. This table holds roughly 50,000 clones, around 90% found once.

The chain has TRBV11-2 and TRBJ2-6; D is perhaps TRBD2 (6 bases). Specimen: peripheral blood mononuclear cells (PBMCs), collected before the fourth cycle of nivolumab. The origin of this receptor is a human donor with classical Hodgkin lymphoma. CDR3 sequence: CASSWGVGGANVLTF. DNA for the CDR3: TGTGCCAGCAGCTGGGGGGTTGGTGGGGCCAACGTCCTGACTTTC.